This T cell receptor beta chain was identified during a study of T-cell reconstitution after alpha-beta-depleted transplantation in children (dated by TCRdb to the mid-2010s). About the study as a whole: Using TCR repertoire profiling, the study quantitatively followed how T-cell immune reconstitution unfolded in children after TCRalphabeta/CD19-depleted allogeneic hematopoietic cell transplantation.

General conclusions and limits of the study: Over subsequent months, a decline in hyperexpanded clone frequencies was noted, and after one year, T-cell counts and TCRbeta diversity were mostly ascribed to newly produced T cells. The apparently early alphabetaT-cell count recovery about two months after transplant was reportedly dependent on only several hundred rapidly expanded clones derived from non-depleted graft cells. In some patients, the high TCRbeta diversity seen at day 60 was put down to recipient T cells and intrathymic progenitors that had survived conditioning.

In the paper's terms, the treatment or condition label means: allogeneic hematopoietic cell transplantation with graft depleted of TCRalphabeta T cells and CD19 B cells. Transplant recipients were children who received TCRalphabeta/CD19-depleted allogeneic hematopoietic cell grafts. Germline trimming amounts to 6 bases on V and 3 bases on J, with 9 as the count of junction bases outside the gene matches. The CDR3 starts with the cysteine, ends with the phenylalanine, and has 15 residues. The read is trimmed to its CDR3 DNA, 45 bases read in frame from base 1. Of note for this clonotype: Its antigen is not yet known. Base qualities are not recorded, but no much larger clone differs from it by a single base.

The library was produced with PCR. The instrument was an Illumina HiSeq 2500. Molecular barcoding was employed in the preparation of TCR libraries, with unique molecular identifiers being used to normalize TCRbeta repertoire quantification. TCRdb ran its own pipeline on the public reads, namely fastp trimming at Q25 and MiXCR clone calling, and kept in-frame beta chains. Each entry merges the rows of one CDR3 protein and shows their most common DNA and genes. The sample includes 700,000 to 850,000 distinct CDR3 sequences, with roughly 16% observed a single time. The leading ten clones occupy just under 5% of the sample.

The specimen was PBMCs, mostly from graft donor cells, collected 360 days after TCRalphabeta/CD19-depleted stem cell transplant. The chain is made from TRBV12-3 or TRBV12-4 and TRBJ2-3; 7 central bases correspond to TRBD1. The clonotype originates from a male patient under 18 who had a stem cell transplant for acute lymphoblastic leukemia, so the T cells may come from the graft donor. The CDR3 protein sequence reads: CASRPTGWGTDTQYF. The sequenced DNA: TGTGCCAGCAGACCGACAGGGTGGGGAACAGATACGCAGTATTTT.